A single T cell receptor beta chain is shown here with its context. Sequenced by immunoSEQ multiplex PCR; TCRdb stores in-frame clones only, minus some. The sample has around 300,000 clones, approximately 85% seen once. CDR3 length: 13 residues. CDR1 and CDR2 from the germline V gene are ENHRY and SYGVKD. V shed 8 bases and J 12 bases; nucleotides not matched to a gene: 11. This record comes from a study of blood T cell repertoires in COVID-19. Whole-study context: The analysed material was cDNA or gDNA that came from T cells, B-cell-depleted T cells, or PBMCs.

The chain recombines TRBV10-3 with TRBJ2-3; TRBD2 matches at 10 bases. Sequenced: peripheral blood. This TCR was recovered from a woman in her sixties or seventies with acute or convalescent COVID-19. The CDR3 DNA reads TGTGCCATCGAGGCTAGCGGGGGCCAGGCCCAGTATTTT. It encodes CAIEASGGQAQYF.